The subject of this entry is one T cell receptor beta chain. The sample belongs to a study of cytomegalovirus exposure and HLA in healthy donors. The PCR used 60 Vbeta and 13 Jbeta primers. Using immunoSEQ multiplex PCR, the repertoire was profiled, and TCRdb retains in-frame clones only, with some absent. The sample lists 130,000 to 150,000 clones; approximately 80% were seen once. Germline values: CDR1 SGHVS, CDR2 FQNEAQ. This CDR3 has 15 residues. V shed 0 bases and J shed 4 bases, with 12 bases lying between them. The source is a male donor in good health and CMV-seronegative. Sequencing used PBMCs. The V call is TRBV7-8, the J call TRBJ2-5; D perhaps matches TRBD2 (6 bases). The DNA of the CDR3 is TGTGCCAGCAGCTTAGCGGAGGGATCGGGAGAGACCCAGTACTTC. Translated, it gives CASSLAEGSGETQYF.